Each of the 15 T cell receptor beta chains below was sequenced from the same sample in a study of blood T cell repertoires in COVID-19. Profiled with immunoSEQ multiplex PCR; TCRdb holds only in-frame clones, not every one. The data show over 400,000 clones, with 86% seen just once and roughly 1.4% held by the top ten. The specimen was peripheral blood. Receptors were obtained from a woman aged 30 to 39 with active or convalescent COVID-19.

This chain connects TRBV5-1 to TRBJ2-7, with 10 nucleotides matching TRBD2. This CDR3 has 16 amino acids. With 3 bases clipped from V and 0 bases from J, the junction kept 6 bases outside the gene matches. CDR1 SGHRS and CDR2 YFSETQ come from the germline V gene. Here the CDR3 DNA reads TGCGCCAGCAGCTCGGGACTAGCGCAGACCTCCTACGAGCAGTACTTC. Amino acids: CASSSGLAQTSYEQYF.

The chain employs TRBV5-1 and TRBJ2-1; 8 bases map to TRBD2. The length of the CDR3 is 17 residues. Germline V CDR1 and CDR2: SGHRS, YFSETQ. The junction had 14 bases not matched to a gene; V was cut back by 3 bases and J by 6 bases. The CDR3 DNA is TGCGCCAGCAGCTCCCCCACCGGGACTAGTGCGGGCAATGAGCAGTTCTTC. This codes for CASSSPTGTSAGNEQFF.

Worth noting for this clone: At one end, the junction sequence differs from germline, possibly due to a read error. The chain couples TRBV7-9 to TRBJ2-7, with no clear D. Germline lookup yields CDR1 SEHNR and CDR2 FQNEAQ (reference sequence). The CDR3 has 12 amino acids. The DNA of the CDR3 is TGTGCCAGCAGCTTAGAGTCTGCAGGCGCCCACTTC. Its protein is CASSLESAGAHF.

Worth noting for this clone: This specimen includes other DNA sequences encoding the same CDR3. The rearrangement uses TRBV27 and TRBJ1-2, with 9 bases fitting TRBD1. The CDR3 is 13 amino acids. The trim removed 3 bases at V and 8 bases at J, leaving 4 bases unmatched. The V gene's germline CDR1 is MNHEY and CDR2 SMNVEV (reference sequence). The CDR3 loop reads CASSLGTGSGYTF. In DNA form, the CDR3 reads TGTGCCAGCAGTTTGGGGACAGGGTCCGGCTACACCTTC.

The chain uses TRBV15 and TRBJ1-1, with 9 bases aligning to TRBD1. Germline V gene sequence: CDR1 LNHNV, CDR2 YYDKDF (reference sequence). With V trimmed by 3 bases and J by 0 bases, 8 bases remained unmatched. The CDR3 spans 17 residues. The CDR3 bases are TGTGCCACCAGCAGCCGAGGGACAGGGAGACTGAACACTGAAGCTTTCTTT. Amino acids: CATSSRGTGRLNTEAFF.

The gene calls are TRBV2 and TRBJ1-3; D gene uncertain. The CDR3 is 13 residues long. The V end was cut by 9 bases, the J end by 3 bases, with 12 bases between. The germline gives CDR1 SNHLY, CDR2 FYNNEI. In DNA, the CDR3 is TGTGCCAGGTGGGAGCCGAGTGGAAACACCATATATTTT. This translates into CARWEPSGNTIYF.

The chain employs TRBV6-6 and TRBJ2-1; maybe TRBD1 (5 bases). The CDR3 is made up of 15 amino acids. Trimming cost V 1 base and J 7 bases, with 14 bases left between them. Per germline, CDR1 MNHNY and CDR2 SVGAGI (reference sequence). CDR3 sequence: CASSYFQGLRNEQFF. Written as DNA, the CDR3 is TGTGCCAGCAGTTACTTTCAGGGATTACGGAATGAGCAGTTCTTC.

This clone was seen a handful of times. V usage is TRBV19 and J usage is TRBJ2-7; weak D call: TRBD2 (5 bases). This CDR3 has 15 amino acids. The V gene lost 0 bases and the J gene lost 3 bases, with 12 bases spanning the gap. CDR1 and CDR2 (germline): LNHDA, SQIVND (reference sequence). CDR3 protein: CASSIDHSGGYEQYF. CDR3 bases: TGTGCCAGTAGTATAGATCACAGCGGCGGCTACGAGCAGTACTTC.

The V gene is TRBV3-1 (or the pseudogene TRBV3-2), the J gene TRBJ1-1; 7 nucleotides agree with TRBD1. Trimming removed 4 bases from V and 1 base from J; junction bases left unmatched: 6. The CDR3 is 15 amino acids. Germline V gene lookup returns CDR1 LGHDT and CDR2 YNNKEL (reference sequence). The CDR3 sequence: CASSLPGTANTEAFF. For the CDR3, the DNA is TGTGCCAGCAGCCTCCCCGGGACAGCGAACACTGAAGCTTTCTTT.

The chain links TRBV5-1 to TRBJ1-1, with a possible D match to TRBD1 (5 bases). Germline V gene lookup returns CDR1 SGHRS and CDR2 YFSETQ. The V end lost 1 base, the J end lost 4 bases, and 8 bases lay between the germline ends. CDR3 length: 13 residues. The CDR3 DNA is TGCGCCAGCAGCTTGCCGGGGGGCACTGAAGCTTTCTTT. Its protein product is CASSLPGGTEAFF.

The chain carries TRBV20-1 and TRBJ2-7; 10 nucleotides agree with TRBD1. The CDR3 is made up of 15 amino acids. Germline CDR1 reads DFQATT; CDR2 reads SNEGSKA (reference sequence). Trimming removed 3 bases from V and 5 bases from J; junction bases left unmatched: 10. CDR3 in amino acids: CSASDRDRGDDEQYF. The CDR3, as DNA: TGCAGTGCTAGTGACCGGGACAGGGGAGACGACGAGCAGTACTTC.

The chain links TRBV5-1 to TRBJ2-3; 8 bases line up with TRBD1. Germline values: CDR1 SGHRS, CDR2 YFSETQ. The CDR3 covers 16 residues. Trimming cost V 4 bases and J 1 base; bases outside gene matches: 8. The chain's CDR3 is CASSKDRVLGTDTQYF. The DNA of the CDR3 is TGCGCCAGCAGCAAGGACAGGGTCCTAGGCACAGATACGCAGTATTTT.

CDR3 loop: CASSLAGRGYEQYF. DNA for the CDR3: TGTGCCAGCAGCTTGGCGGGCAGGGGATACGAGCAGTACTTC. The V gene is TRBV5-4, the J gene TRBJ2-7, with D possibly matching TRBD1 (6 bases). This CDR3 has 14 amino acids. Germline V CDR1 and CDR2: SGHNT, YYREEE (reference sequence). Trimming stripped 0 bases from V and 4 bases from J, with 11 bases between. The whole variable domain, filled in from reference TRBV5-4 and TRBJ2-7, reads ETGVTQSPTHLIKTRGQQVTLRCSSQSGHNTVSWYQQALGQGPQFIFQYYREEENGRGNFPPRFSGLQFPNYSSELNVNALELDDSALYLCASSLAGRGYEQYFGPGTRLTVT.

The J gene is TRBJ1-2, the V gene TRBV5-6, with 8 bases identical to TRBD1. Germline CDR1 and CDR2: SGHDT and YYEEEE. This CDR3 contains 15 residues. The trim removed 4 bases at V and 7 bases at J, leaving 12 bases unmatched. CDR3 sequence (DNA): TGTGCCAGCAGCACACCGGGACAGGCAAACGGTGGCTACACCTTC. This sequence encodes CASSTPGQANGGYTF. Full variable domain (remainder filled in from reference TRBV5-6 and TRBJ1-2): DAGVTQSPTHLIKTRGQQVTLRCSPKSGHDTVSWYQQALGQGPQFIFQYYEEEERQRGNFPDRFSGHQFPNYSSELNVNALLLGDSALYLCASSTPGQANGGYTFGSGTRLTVV.

This chain uses TRBV29-1 with TRBJ1-1; D possibly corresponds to TRBD1 (5 bases). This CDR3 region has 14 residues. CDR1 is SQVTM, CDR2 ANQGSEA, per germline. CDR3 DNA sequence: TGCACCGGGAGGGAGTTAGGGGTCTGGACTGAAGCTTTCTTT. This gives the protein CTGRELGVWTEAFF.